This T cell receptor beta chain derives from a study of blood T cell repertoires in COVID-19. Study at large: Researchers got acute and convalescent COVID-19 samples from the United States, Italy and Spain.

How the authors handled the data: Reference gene primer amplification yielded estimated nucleated cell counts. Libraries were prepared by immunoSEQ multiplex PCR; TCRdb keeps only in-frame clonotypes and omits some of them. V and J calls and clone size are as listed in that table; D and trimming were resolved from the DNA. The sample includes about 260,000 clones, approximately 91% of them seen just once. Germline CDR1 SEHNR, CDR2 FQNEAQ (reference sequence). There are 16 residues in the CDR3. J gave up 12 bases and V 5 bases, and 16 bases lay outside the gene matches. This sequence joins TRBV7-9 and TRBJ2-1; 10 bases fit TRBD2. The TCR was taken from a human donor in a cohort sampled during active COVID-19. Sample: peripheral blood. The CDR3 DNA reads TGTGCCAGCAGCCCCCTAGGCAGCGGGAGGGCGAAGGGGCAGTTCTTC. This gives the protein CASSPLGSGRAKGQFF.